The present T cell receptor (beta chain) was sequenced within a study of neoadjuvant anti-PD-1 for oral cavity cancer. V trimming: 4 bases; J trimming: 7 bases; junction bases outside the gene matches: 5. Germline V gene data show CDR1 as SNHLY and CDR2 as FYNNEI. The CDR3 covers 13 residues. Findings and limits, study-wide: Only a few patients per response group were TCR-analyzed; validation needed. Higher pretreatment blood Treg/Th17 ratios correlated with higher pretreatment blood and lower post-treatment tumor TCRbeta clonality.

Assay used: immunoSEQ multiplex PCR; TCRdb lists only in-frame clones, some missing. The table has roughly 13,000 clones, approximately 70% seen once. This clone has a single count. Its antigen is undetermined. The chain employs TRBV2 and TRBJ2-7, with 9 bases fitting TRBD2. The TCR sequence derives from a person between 35 and 79 years old with oral cavity squamous cell carcinoma. Source: PBMCs, taken before nivolumab (anti-PD-1) treatment. The CDR3: CASSGTSVGEQYF. The DNA of the CDR3 is TGTGCCAGCAGTGGGACTAGCGTGGGGGAGCAGTACTTC.